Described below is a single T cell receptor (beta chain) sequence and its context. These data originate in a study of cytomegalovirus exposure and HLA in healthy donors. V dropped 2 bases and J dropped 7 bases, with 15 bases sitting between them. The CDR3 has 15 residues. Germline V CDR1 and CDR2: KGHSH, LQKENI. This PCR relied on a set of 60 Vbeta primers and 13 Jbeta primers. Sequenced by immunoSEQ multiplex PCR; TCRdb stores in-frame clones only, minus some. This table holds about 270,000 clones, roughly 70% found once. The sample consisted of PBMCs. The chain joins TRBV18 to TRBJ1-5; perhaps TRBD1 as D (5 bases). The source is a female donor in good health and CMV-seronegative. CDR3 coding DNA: TGTGCCAGCTCACCAACGGAGGGGACCGGGCAGCCCCAGCATTTT. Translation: CASSPTEGTGQPQHF.